The 12 T cell receptor beta chains listed next were all sequenced from one sample in a study of spatial heterogeneity in lung cancer. TCRdb re-analysed the 5' RACE reads in MiXCR, keeping a single row per CDR3 protein. The table records 90,000 to 95,000 distinct CDR3 sequences, about an eighth of them present only once. Stated time point: sample taken at primary tumor resection. Here the sequenced sample was PBMCs, taken at surgery. These receptors were collected from a male donor with early-stage non-small cell lung cancer.

The chain links TRBV20-1 to TRBJ2-3; D is unresolved. Trimming pared 8 bases from V and 6 bases from J, leaving 21 bases between. The CDR3 totals 14 residues. Germline loops: CDR1 DFQATT, CDR2 SNEGSKA (reference sequence). Here the CDR3 DNA reads TGCAGTCTACAACGGGCAGAGGTTCCTGATACGCAGTATTTT. Encoded protein: CSLQRAEVPDTQYF.

The gene calls are TRBV5-1 and TRBJ2-1, with 11 bases lining up with TRBD2. The CDR3 length is 17 residues. Germline V gene lookup returns CDR1 SGHRS and CDR2 YFSETQ. V lost 0 bases and J lost 6; bases outside the gene matches: 8. The chain's CDR3 is CASSLGLLAGALNEQFF. The CDR3 DNA reads as TGCGCCAGCAGCTTGGGCTTACTAGCGGGAGCCCTCAATGAGCAGTTCTTC.

J is TRBJ2-1 and V is TRBV7-8; TRBD2 agrees at 9 bases. This CDR3 contains 19 residues. Germline-derived CDR1 and CDR2 are SGHVS and FQNEAQ. V shed 5 bases and J 9 bases; nucleotides not matched to a gene: 23. The CDR3 DNA reads TGTGCCAGCAGCAGCCCCGGGACAGAACTAGCGGGTGGGTATCGTGAGCAGTTCTTC. Its translation: CASSSPGTELAGGYREQFF.

Ten or more counts support this clonotype. The rearrangement links TRBV7-2 to TRBJ2-3; 9 bases fit TRBD2. V was clipped by 1 base and J by 1 base; unmatched bases: 3. The germline CDR1 and CDR2 sequences are SGHTA and FQGNSA. This CDR3 has 16 amino acids. CDR3 amino acids: CASSLGASGGTDTQYF. The CDR3 region has the DNA TGTGCCAGCAGCTTAGGGGCTAGCGGGGGCACAGATACGCAGTATTTT.

This clonotype was counted only a few times. The chain joins TRBV5-1 to TRBJ2-2; D gene ambiguous. The CDR3 extends over 15 amino acids. The germline V gene has CDR1 SGHRS and CDR2 YFSETQ. V lost 3 bases, J lost 6 bases, and 15 bases lay in between. CDR3 in amino acids: CASSSKTDSSGELFF. The CDR3 DNA is TGCGCCAGCAGCTCTAAAACCGACTCTTCCGGGGAGCTGTTTTTT.

This clonotype has more than one count but fewer than ten. This sequence joins TRBV5-1 and TRBJ2-1; tentative D call: TRBD1 (6 bases). Germline V gene sequence: CDR1 SGHRS, CDR2 YFSETQ. This CDR3 is built from 16 residues. Between the trimmed V and J ends, which lost 4 bases and 2 bases, there was a span of 16 bases. CDR3 in amino acids: CASSEQGLSTYNEQFF. DNA of the CDR3: TGCGCCAGCAGCGAACAGGGTCTTTCTACCTACAATGAGCAGTTCTTC.

This clonotype was picked up a small number of times. The chain joins TRBV7-2 to TRBJ1-3; unclear D gene. The germline V gene encodes CDR1 SGHTA and CDR2 FQGNSA. This CDR3 is 16 amino acids long. V was cut by 1 base and J by 1 base, with 11 bases left in between. The CDR3 DNA reads TGTGCCAGCAGCTTAGGGGCGTTTGAATCTGGAAACACCATATATTTT. Translated: CASSLGAFESGNTIYF.

The chain couples TRBV7-2 to TRBJ2-1; 11 nucleotides align to TRBD2. Germline assignment: CDR1 SGHTA and CDR2 FQGNSA. V lost 6 bases and J lost 8; bases outside the gene matches: 6. The CDR3 covers 14 residues. CDR3 DNA sequence: TGTGCCAGCAGTATAGCGGGGGGGCCCGATGAGCAGTTCTTC. Its protein product is CASSIAGGPDEQFF.

This clonotype showed up just a few times. J is TRBJ1-2 and V is TRBV12-3 or TRBV12-4; possibly TRBD1 for D (5 bases). The V end was cut by 3 bases, the J end by 8 bases, with 16 bases between. CDR3 length: 14 residues. The DNA of the CDR3 is TGTGCCAGCAGTTTTCAGCAGGGCTCAGCCGGCTACACCTTC. Encoded protein: CASSFQQGSAGYTF.

This clonotype was counted at least ten times. The rearrangement links TRBV7-3 to TRBJ2-3; TRBD2 aligns across 13 bases. CDR3 length: 16 residues. In germline, CDR1 is SGHTA, CDR2 FQGTGA. With V trimmed by 5 bases and J by 6 bases, 8 bases remained unmatched. The CDR3 bases are TGTGCCAGCAGCCCCCGGACTAGCGGGAGAATTGATACGCAGTATTTT. This encodes CASSPRTSGRIDTQYF. Looking up the rest from reference TRBV7-3 and TRBJ2-3 gives the full variable domain: GAGVSQTPSNKVTEKGKYVELRCDPISGHTALYWYRQSLGQGPEFLIYFQGTGAADDSGLPNDRFFAVRPEGSVSTLKIQRTERGDSAVYLCASSPRTSGRIDTQYFGPGTRLTVL.

This clonotype appeared a few times. The V and J genes are TRBV15 and TRBJ2-7, with TRBD1 matching over 10 bases. CDR3 length equals 15 residues. Trimming cost V 5 bases and J 0 bases; bases outside gene matches: 4. Germline V lookup: CDR1 LNHNV, CDR2 YYDKDF (reference sequence). CDR3 nucleotide sequence: TGTGCCACCAGCGGAGGGACAGGGGTCTCCTACGAGCAGTACTTC. It codes for CATSGGTGVSYEQYF.

The table lists this clonotype with many counts. The chain joins TRBV2 to TRBJ2-4; D ambiguous. The CDR3 covers 14 residues. The V and J ends lost 6 bases and 3 bases respectively, with 12 bases between them. Germline V gene lookup returns CDR1 SNHLY and CDR2 FYNNEI. Here the CDR3 reads CASRARVGKNIQYF. In DNA, the CDR3 is TGTGCCAGCAGGGCCCGGGTTGGCAAAAACATTCAGTACTTC.